These 32 T cell receptor beta chains were sequenced from one sample in a study of blood T cell repertoires in COVID-19 (dated by TCRdb to 2018 to 2020). Library preparation used the immunoSEQ multiplex PCR assay. TCRdb mirrors the immuneACCESS table, restricted to in-frame sequences. Some clones are absent from its copies; in checked studies, under half trace to an unresolved V gene, and the reason for the others is unknown. This sample holds roughly 130,000 clones; almost 85% were observed only once. The ten largest clonotypes hold 5.5% of the sample. The sample comprised PBMCs or T cells enriched from blood (not recorded which). These receptors came from a man aged 40-55 years with acute COVID-19.

The V call is TRBV9, the J call TRBJ2-2; TRBD2 is a possible D gene (5 bases). V lost 1 base and J lost 2, with 9 bases in between. The CDR3 spans 15 residues. From germline, CDR1 is SGDLS and CDR2 YYNGEE. The CDR3 loop is CASSVTTTNTGELFF. CDR3 bases: TGTGCCAGCAGCGTAACGACTACTAACACCGGGGAGCTGTTTTTT.

This chain joins TRBV15 and TRBJ2-3; D might be TRBD2 (6 bases). CDR3 length equals 15 residues. In germline, CDR1 is LNHNV, CDR2 YYDKDF (reference sequence). V was clipped by 4 bases and J by 1 base, with 12 bases between them. CDR3 residues: CATSTSSVRTDTQYF. As DNA, the CDR3 is TGTGCCACCAGCACGTCTAGCGTACGCACAGATACGCAGTATTTT. Filled out from reference TRBV15 and TRBJ2-3, the complete variable domain reads DAMVIQNPRYQVTQFGKPVTLSCSQTLNHNVMYWYQQKSSQAPKLLFHYYDKDFNNEADTPDNFQSRRPNTSFCFLDIRSPGLGDTAMYLCATSTSSVRTDTQYFGPGTRLTVL.

The chain employs TRBV4-3 and TRBJ2-2, with D possibly matching TRBD1 (6 bases). Between the trimmed V and J ends, which lost 4 bases and 3 bases, there was a span of 12 bases. CDR1 and CDR2 from the germline V gene are LGHNA and YSLEER. This CDR3 has 15 residues. CDR3 nucleotide sequence: TGCGCCAGCAGCCTCGGGACATCTTACACCGGGGAGCTGTTTTTT. Protein sequence: CASSLGTSYTGELFF.

This clone has only a few counts. The chain combines TRBV4-1 with TRBJ2-1; D remains unclear. With 1 base removed from V and 6 bases from J, the gap between germline ends came to 7 bases. The CDR3 totals 13 residues. Germline V lookup: CDR1 MGHRA, CDR2 YSYEKL. The chain's CDR3 is CASSQGYFNEQFF. CDR3 nucleotides: TGCGCCAGCAGCCAAGGGTACTTCAATGAGCAGTTCTTC.

The chain links TRBV28 to TRBJ1-1, with D unresolved. The CDR3 loop spans 12 amino acids. Trimming removed 7 bases from V and 6 bases from J, with 12 bases in between. The germline V gene has CDR1 MDHEN and CDR2 SYDVKM. CDR3 sequence: CASNPGVSEAFF. Written as DNA, the CDR3 is TGTGCCAGCAATCCAGGCGTCTCTGAAGCTTTCTTT. The variable domain in full, completed from reference TRBV28 and TRBJ1-1, reads DVKVTQSSRYLVKRTGEKVFLECVQDMDHENMFWYRQDPGLGLRLIYFSYDVKMKEKGDIPEGYSVSREKKERFSLILESASTNQTSMYLCASNPGVSEAFFGQGTRLTVV.

The V gene is TRBV2, the J gene TRBJ1-1, with D hard to call. Per germline, CDR1 SNHLY and CDR2 FYNNEI. CDR3 length: 13 residues. The V and J ends lost 4 bases and 5 bases respectively, with 11 bases between them. This chain's CDR3 is CASSARVGTEAFF. The CDR3 DNA follows: TGTGCCAGCAGTGCACGGGTCGGAACTGAAGCTTTCTTT.

The V and J genes are TRBV5-4 and TRBJ2-5, with TRBD2 matching 10 bases. CDR1 SGHNT and CDR2 YYREEE come from the germline V gene (reference sequence). V trimming: 4 bases; J trimming: 3 bases; junction bases outside the gene matches: 9. This CDR3 has 16 residues. The CDR3 DNA sequence: TGTGCCAGCAGCGATATTACTAGCGGGGCCGAAGAGACCCAGTACTTC. Amino acids: CASSDITSGAEETQYF.

The genes are TRBV5-1 and TRBJ2-3, with D possibly being TRBD2 (6 bases). Trimming removed 4 bases from V and 14 bases from J, with 20 bases in between. The CDR3 has 13 amino acids. The germline V gene encodes CDR1 SGHRS and CDR2 YFSETQ. The CDR3 DNA follows: TGCGCCAGCAGCCTGTCCCGGGACTCCAATCGGTATTTT. Its translation is CASSLSRDSNRYF.

The genes are TRBV6-5 and TRBJ1-1, with a tentative D call TRBD1 (6 bases). V lost 6 bases and J 2 bases, leaving 13 bases between the germline ends. The CDR3 runs 14 residues. In germline, CDR1 is MNHEY, CDR2 SVGAGI. CDR3 in DNA: TGTGCCAGCAGAACCGGGACACAAAACACTGAAGCTTTCTTT. It translates to CASRTGTQNTEAFF.

The chain joins TRBV30 to TRBJ1-6, with a weak D call TRBD1 (5 bases). The CDR3 covers 15 residues. Trimming took off 4 bases at V and 8 bases at J, with 18 bases between the two ends. Germline V gives CDR1 GTSNPN, CDR2 SVGIG (reference sequence). The CDR3 region is CAWTLTWGDHSPLHF. CDR3 coding DNA: TGTGCCTGGACTCTTACCTGGGGGGATCATTCACCCCTCCACTTT.

The chain employs TRBV11-2 and TRBJ1-1; D is unclear. Trimming left V 4 bases short and J 1 base short, with 16 bases between. Germline CDR1 is SGHAT and CDR2 is FQNNGV. The CDR3 consists of 16 residues. DNA of the CDR3: TGTGCCAGCAGCTCTCTAGACCGCACCGGGAACACTGAAGCTTTCTTT. It is translated as CASSSLDRTGNTEAFF.

The V gene is TRBV3-1 (or the pseudogene TRBV3-2), the J gene TRBJ2-2, with TRBD2 matching over 7 bases. Germline CDR1 reads LGHDT; CDR2 reads YNNKEL (reference sequence). The CDR3 runs to 16 residues. With V trimmed by 1 base and J by 1 base, 3 bases remained unmatched. CDR3 DNA sequence: TGTGCCAGCAGCCAAGGTGGACTAGTGAACACCGGGGAGCTGTTTTTT. It encodes CASSQGGLVNTGELFF.

Regarding this clone: Other DNA sequences from this sample encode an identical CDR3 as well. The chain is built from TRBV29-1 and TRBJ2-1; possible D gene TRBD2, 6 bases. V lost 3 bases, J lost 0 bases, and 6 bases lay in between. Germline assignment: CDR1 SQVTM and CDR2 ANQGSEA. There are 13 residues in the CDR3. This CDR3 is CSVDGSSYNEQFF. Written as DNA, the CDR3 is TGCAGCGTTGACGGGAGCTCCTACAATGAGCAGTTCTTC.

The chain links TRBV3-1 (or the pseudogene TRBV3-2) to TRBJ2-7; 10 positions match TRBD2. In germline, CDR1 is LGHDT, CDR2 YNNKEL (reference sequence). Losses at the gene ends were 2 bases for V and 7 bases for J; bases not matched to a gene: 5. The CDR3 extends over 14 amino acids. Here the CDR3 reads CASSQQRGGSEQYF. Written as DNA, the CDR3 is TGTGCCAGCAGCCAACAGCGGGGGGGCAGTGAGCAGTACTTC.

The genes are TRBV15 and TRBJ1-2; possibly TRBD1 for D (6 bases). Germline CDR1 reads LNHNV; CDR2 reads YYDKDF (reference sequence). Trimming cost V 0 bases and J 2 bases, with 10 bases left between them. The CDR3 has 15 amino acids. CDR3 sequence reads: CATSRETGQNYGYTF. The CDR3 DNA sequence: TGTGCCACCAGCAGAGAGACAGGACAAAACTATGGCTACACCTTC.

The V and J genes are TRBV19 and TRBJ2-7; 7 nucleotides agree with TRBD1. J lost 1 base, V lost 3 bases, and 6 bases had no gene match. Germline CDR1 and CDR2: LNHDA and SQIVND (reference sequence). The CDR3 consists of 15 residues. CDR3 nucleotides: TGTGCCAGTAGTATTGGACAGGACGGTTCCTACGAGCAGTACTTC. Amino acid sequence: CASSIGQDGSYEQYF.

This clone occurred a few times. The V and J genes are TRBV6-5 and TRBJ1-1; 8 nucleotides line up with TRBD1. This CDR3 region has 14 residues. V shed 4 bases and J 4 bases; nucleotides not matched to a gene: 5. CDR1 and CDR2 (germline): MNHEY, SVGAGI. The chain's CDR3 is CASSSRQGATEAFF. The CDR3 DNA sequence: TGTGCCAGCAGTTCTCGTCAGGGGGCCACTGAAGCTTTCTTT.

Of note for this clone: Other nucleotide sequences in the sample specify the same CDR3. The chain recombines TRBV6-5 with TRBJ1-6, with D unresolved. The CDR3 covers 13 residues. V was shortened by 0 bases and J by 7 bases, with 4 bases between the two germline ends. In germline, CDR1 is MNHEY, CDR2 SVGAGI. CDR3 loop: CASSYSENSPLHF. In nucleotides, the CDR3 is TGTGCCAGCAGTTACTCCGAGAATTCACCCCTCCACTTT.

The chain has TRBV19 and TRBJ2-3, with D perhaps TRBD2 (5 bases). Germline CDR1 LNHDA, CDR2 SQIVND (reference sequence). The CDR3 consists of 15 residues. V dropped 8 bases and J dropped 3 bases, with 18 bases sitting between them. The CDR3: CASPPTSSCTDTQYF. The CDR3 DNA reads TGTGCCAGTCCTCCCACTAGTTCCTGTACAGATACGCAGTATTTT. Full variable domain (missing parts from reference TRBV19 and TRBJ2-3): DGGITQSPKYLFRKEGQNVTLSCEQNLNHDAMYWYRQDPGQGLRLIYYSQIVNDFQKGDIAEGYSVSREKKESFPLTVTSAQKNPTAFYLCASPPTSSCTDTQYFGPGTRLTVL.

This rearrangement joins TRBV9 to TRBJ1-6; 7 bases map to TRBD1. CDR3 length equals 14 residues. Germline V lookup: CDR1 SGDLS, CDR2 YYNGEE. The junction had 3 bases not matched to a gene; V was cut back by 2 bases and J by 7 bases. CDR3 loop: CASSVGRGNSPLHF. The CDR3 DNA is TGTGCCAGCAGCGTGGGCAGGGGGAATTCACCCCTCCACTTT.

V usage is TRBV11-2 and J usage is TRBJ2-5; possibly TRBD2 for D (6 bases). Per the germline V gene, CDR1 is SGHAT and CDR2 is FQNNGV. V lost 5 bases and J 4 bases, leaving 11 bases between the germline ends. The CDR3 length is 13 residues. The DNA of the CDR3 is TGTGCCAGCAGCCCCCTGGGGGGAGAGACCCAGTACTTC. Protein sequence: CASSPLGGETQYF.

This chain joins TRBV19 and TRBJ2-7, with TRBD1 matching over 7 bases. The CDR3 is 15 residues long. The germline CDR1 and CDR2 sequences are LNHDA and SQIVND (reference sequence). V trimming: 6 bases; J trimming: 0 bases; junction bases outside the gene matches: 8. CDR3 in amino acids: CASSQARDSSYEQYF. The CDR3 coding sequence is TGTGCCAGTAGCCAGGCTCGGGACAGCTCCTACGAGCAGTACTTC.

This chain connects TRBV7-9 to TRBJ2-7; possible D gene TRBD2, 5 bases. The V end was cut by 1 base, the J end by 6 bases, with 13 bases between. Germline values: CDR1 SEHNR, CDR2 FQNEAQ (reference sequence). This CDR3 contains 14 residues. CDR3 sequence: CASSLDGVLSEQYF. Here the CDR3 DNA reads TGTGCCAGCAGCTTAGACGGGGTCTTATCCGAGCAGTACTTC. The complete variable domain, with remaining parts taken from reference TRBV7-9 and TRBJ2-7, reads DTGVSQNPRHKITKRGQNVTFRCDPISEHNRLYWYRQTLGQGPEFLTYFQNEAQLEKSRLLSDRFSAERPKGSFSTLEIQRTEQGDSAMYLCASSLDGVLSEQYFGPGTRLTVT.

The V gene is TRBV11-2, the J gene TRBJ2-1; 10 bases fit TRBD2. J was trimmed by 10 bases and V by 4 bases; bases with no gene match: 16. The CDR3 spans 17 residues. Germline CDR1 is SGHAT and CDR2 is FQNNGV. DNA for the CDR3: TGTGCCAGCAGCTCCCCCTCAGGACTAGCGGCCGGAGGGGAGCAGTTCTTC. Residues: CASSSPSGLAAGGEQFF. The full variable domain, completed using reference TRBV11-2 and TRBJ2-1, is EAGVAQSPRYKIIEKRQSVAFWCNPISGHATLYWYQQILGQGPKLLIQFQNNGVVDDSQLPKDRFSAERLKGVDSTLKIQPAKLEDSAVYLCASSSPSGLAAGGEQFFGPGTRLTVL.

This clone was detected only once. This sequence joins TRBV28 and TRBJ2-7, with 8 nucleotides matching TRBD1. The CDR3 has 15 residues. Germline CDR1 reads MDHEN; CDR2 reads SYDVKM. Unmatched junction bases numbered 7, after V lost 5 bases and J lost 1 base. CDR3 in amino acids: CASSVFGTGSYEQYF. DNA of the CDR3: TGTGCCAGCAGTGTCTTCGGGACAGGATCCTACGAGCAGTACTTC.

The chain recombines TRBV28 with TRBJ2-3; weak D call: TRBD1 (5 bases). V was trimmed by 4 bases and J by 8 bases, leaving 13 bases between them. The CDR3 loop spans 13 amino acids. In germline, CDR1 is MDHEN, CDR2 SYDVKM. The CDR3 bases are TGTGCCAGCAGTTCGGGTACAGGTCCTACGCAGTATTTT. It codes for CASSSGTGPTQYF.

This sequence joins TRBV25-1 and TRBJ1-4, with 7 bases lining up with TRBD1. The germline gives CDR1 MGHDK, CDR2 SYGVNS. The CDR3 is 14 amino acids. Trimming cost V 3 bases and J 10 bases; bases outside gene matches: 8. The CDR3 coding sequence is TGTGCCAGCAGTGAGGAGACAGGGACCGTAAAACTGTTTTTT. This codes for CASSEETGTVKLFF.

The V and J genes are TRBV18 and TRBJ2-6, with D tentatively TRBD2 (5 bases). The CDR3 has 17 amino acids. The V gene's germline CDR1 is KGHSH and CDR2 LQKENI. V was shortened by 5 bases and J by 0 bases, with 14 bases between the two germline ends. CDR3 loop: CASSRVEGHSGANVLTF. As DNA, the CDR3 is TGTGCCAGCTCAAGGGTTGAGGGCCACTCTGGGGCCAACGTCCTGACTTTC.

The chain is built from TRBV4-1 and TRBJ2-5; D gene uncertain. The CDR3 runs 13 residues. The V end lost 8 bases, the J end lost 7 bases, and 17 bases lay between the germline ends. CDR1 and CDR2 from the germline V gene are MGHRA and YSYEKL. The CDR3 DNA reads TGCGCCAGCGCCCTCGGCCCCACGGGGACCCAGTACTTC. Translated: CASALGPTGTQYF.

The J gene is TRBJ2-5, the V gene TRBV7-8; TRBD1 agrees at 7 bases. The CDR3 spans 13 residues. The trim removed 5 bases at V and 4 bases at J, leaving 4 bases unmatched. Germline lookup yields CDR1 SGHVS and CDR2 FQNEAQ. The CDR3: CASSRGQAETQYF. The DNA for the CDR3 is TGTGCCAGCAGCCGCGGACAGGCAGAGACCCAGTACTTC. Together with reference TRBV7-8 and TRBJ2-5, the CDR3 gives the full variable domain: GAGVSQSPRYKVAKRGQDVALRCDPISGHVSLFWYQQALGQGPEFLTYFQNEAQLDKSGLPSDRFFAERPEGSVSTLKIQRTQQEDSAVYLCASSRGQAETQYFGPGTRLLVL.

This rearrangement joins TRBV6-2 or TRBV6-3 to TRBJ2-3, with D possibly matching TRBD2 (6 bases). Trimming shortened V by 2 bases and J by 6 bases, and 15 bases separated the two germline ends. This CDR3 contains 15 residues. CDR1 and CDR2 (germline): MNHEY, SVGEGT. This CDR3 reads CASSYPPGATDTQYF. CDR3 nucleotide sequence: TGTGCCAGCAGTTACCCCCCGGGAGCCACGGATACGCAGTATTTT.

This chain links TRBV4-1 with TRBJ2-2; D gene ambiguous. Germline lookup yields CDR1 MGHRA and CDR2 YSYEKL. Between the trimmed V and J ends, which lost 0 bases and 7 bases, there was a span of 15 bases. The CDR3 loop spans 16 amino acids. Written as DNA, the CDR3 is TGCGCCAGCAGCCAAGAACCTTGGCAGTTCAGCGGGGAGCTGTTTTTT. It translates to CASSQEPWQFSGELFF.